One sample yielded the 8 T cell receptor beta chains listed below, sequenced in a study of cytomegalovirus exposure and HLA in healthy donors. 60 Vbeta and 13 Jbeta primers were used in PCR. Libraries were prepared by immunoSEQ multiplex PCR; TCRdb keeps only in-frame clonotypes and omits some of them. Among about 82,000 clones listed, 74% were seen once. Material for sequencing was PBMCs. These receptors came from a woman aged 45-65 years in good health and CMV-seropositive.

The chain links TRBV21-1 to TRBJ2-2; whether TRBD2, the table's D call, matches the DNA was not checked. TRBV21-1 represents a pseudogene. This CDR3 has 16 amino acids. CDR3 sequence (DNA): TGTGCCAGCACAACCTTACTGGGACTTAACACCGGGGAGCTGTTTTTT. The encoded protein is CASTTLLGLNTGELFF.

The V call is TRBV19, the J call TRBJ1-1; a possible D gene is TRBD1 (6 bases). This CDR3 is built from 13 residues. The germline V gene encodes CDR1 LNHDA and CDR2 SQIVND (reference sequence). Trimming removed 2 bases at V and 7 bases at J, with 11 bases between. The CDR3 region has the DNA TGTGCCAGTAGTATATCTAGGGGGATTGAAGCTTTCTTT. It translates to CASSISRGIEAFF.

Judged by abundance, this clone is medium-sized (0.01 to 0.1%). This sequence joins TRBV5-8 and TRBJ2-7, with 14 positions matching TRBD2. The CDR3 spans 15 residues. Trimming at V came to 4 bases and at J to 2 bases, leaving 2 bases not matched to a gene. CDR1 is SGHTS and CDR2 is YDEGEE in the germline V gene. The CDR3 sequence is CASSMGLAGAYEQYF. CDR3 DNA sequence: TGTGCCAGCAGCATGGGACTAGCGGGAGCCTACGAGCAGTACTTC.

This clone came up a few times. The rearrangement joins TRBV6-5 to TRBJ2-7; 9 nucleotides match TRBD2. The germline V gene encodes CDR1 MNHEY and CDR2 SVGAGI. CDR3 length equals 15 residues. The V gene end was trimmed by 5 bases and the J gene end by 1 base; junction bases not matched to a gene: 6. CDR3 nucleotide sequence: TGTGCCAGCAGTCGACCTAGCGGGAATTCCTACGAGCAGTACTTC. Translation: CASSRPSGNSYEQYF.

The chain employs TRBV11-3 and TRBJ2-7, with D perhaps TRBD1 (5 bases). The V gene's germline CDR1 is SGHNT and CDR2 YENEEA. The CDR3 is 14 amino acids. V lost 5 bases and J lost 4, with 15 bases in between. The CDR3 DNA reads TGTGCCAGCAGCCCAAATGGCAGGGAATACGAGCAGTACTTC. Residues: CASSPNGREYEQYF.

The chain joins TRBV7-9 to TRBJ2-1; TRBD2 aligns across 9 bases. V was clipped by 6 bases and J by 7 bases; unmatched bases: 13. The CDR3 totals 16 residues. Germline V CDR1 and CDR2: SEHNR, FQNEAQ (reference sequence). The CDR3 DNA sequence: TGTGCCAGCAGAAATAGCGGGAGAGTTAGGTTAAATGAGCAGTTCTTC. Amino acids: CASRNSGRVRLNEQFF. Full variable domain (remainder filled in from reference TRBV7-9 and TRBJ2-1): DTGVSQNPRHKITKRGQNVTFRCDPISEHNRLYWYRQTLGQGPEFLTYFQNEAQLEKSRLLSDRFSAERPKGSFSTLEIQRTEQGDSAMYLCASRNSGRVRLNEQFFGPGTRLTVL.

The chain links TRBV9 to TRBJ2-1; 7 bases line up with TRBD2. Germline V gene sequence: CDR1 SGDLS, CDR2 YYNGEE. The CDR3 extends over 14 amino acids. The trim removed 5 bases at V and 4 bases at J, leaving 6 bases unmatched. The chain's CDR3 is CASSSGQPYNEQFF. CDR3 nucleotide sequence: TGTGCCAGCAGTAGCGGGCAACCTTACAATGAGCAGTTCTTC.

The chain is built from TRBV5-1 and TRBJ1-1; 9 positions agree with TRBD1. Per the germline V gene, CDR1 is SGHRS and CDR2 is YFSETQ. The CDR3 covers 14 residues. V lost 5 bases to trimming and J lost 5 bases; unmatched junction nucleotides: 7. In DNA form, the CDR3 reads TGCGCCAGCAGTACGGGACAGGGACGGACTGAAGCTTTCTTT. Amino acid sequence: CASSTGQGRTEAFF.